This is a list of T cell receptor beta chains from one sample in a study of cytotoxic CD8 clonotypes in ibrutinib-treated CLL. The table came from immunoSEQ multiplex PCR; TCRdb's copy has only in-frame clones and leaves some out. The table records fewer than 400,000 clones, 67% of them present only once. The source was PBMCs, collected after 36 months of ibrutinib treatment. These receptors originate from a human donor with chronic lymphocytic leukemia. Each CDR3 is given with its conserved first and last residue. Each record gives: V gene, clone size, D gene, J gene, CDR3 protein, CDR3 DNA. A D gene is named only where the DNA matches it firmly. Rows may omit the clone size; those that give it use once, few, many or a size class.

v_gene: TRBV9; abundance: NA; d_gene: TRBD2; j_gene: TRBJ2-7; CDR3aa: CASSATGLAGPYEQYF; CDR3nt: TGTGCCAGCAGCGCCACGGGACTAGCGGGGCCCTACGAGCAGTACTTC
v_gene: TRBV2; abundance: NA; d_gene: NA; j_gene: TRBJ1-1; CDR3aa: CASSEVRGGTEAFF; CDR3nt: TGTGCCAGCAGTGAAGTGCGGGGGGGCACTGAAGCTTTCTTT
v_gene: TRBV7-3; abundance: NA; d_gene: TRBD2; j_gene: TRBJ2-5; CDR3aa: CASSLSPSGGETQYF; CDR3nt: TGTGCCAGCAGCTTAAGTCCTAGCGGGGGGGAGACCCAGTACTTC
v_gene: TRBV9; abundance: NA; d_gene: NA; j_gene: TRBJ2-3; CDR3aa: CASSVPTWTAEDTQYF; CDR3nt: TGTGCCAGCAGCGTACCAACGTGGACCGCAGAGGATACGCAGTATTTT
v_gene: TRBV5-4; abundance: NA; d_gene: TRBD1; j_gene: TRBJ2-7; CDR3aa: CASSSQGILYEQYF; CDR3nt: TGTGCCAGCAGCTCACAGGGGATTCTCTACGAGCAGTACTTC
v_gene: TRBV11-2; abundance: NA; d_gene: TRBD1; j_gene: TRBJ2-7; CDR3aa: CASSQPGQIYEQYF; CDR3nt: TGTGCCAGCAGCCAACCGGGACAGATATACGAGCAGTACTTC
v_gene: TRBV7-2; abundance: NA; d_gene: NA; j_gene: TRBJ2-7; CDR3aa: CASSALQGPGLLIYEQYF; CDR3nt: TGTGCCAGCAGCGCATTACAGGGGCCCGGACTACTAATTTACGAGCAGTACTTC
v_gene: TRBV4-2; abundance: NA; d_gene: NA; j_gene: TRBJ2-7; CDR3aa: CASSQSTANSYEQYF; CDR3nt: TGTGCCAGCAGCCAATCGACGGCTAACTCCTACGAGCAGTACTTC
v_gene: TRBV2; abundance: NA; d_gene: NA; j_gene: TRBJ2-1; CDR3aa: CAREGLLDNEQFF; CDR3nt: TGTGCCAGAGAGGGCCTCCTTGACAATGAGCAGTTCTTC
v_gene: TRBV30; abundance: few; d_gene: NA; j_gene: TRBJ1-5; CDR3aa: CAWRGTDQPQHF; CDR3nt: TGTGCCTGGAGAGGGACTGATCAGCCCCAGCATTTT
v_gene: TRBV9; abundance: NA; d_gene: TRBD1; j_gene: TRBJ2-4; CDR3aa: CASSVRQGGIQYF; CDR3nt: TGTGCCAGCAGCGTCCGACAGGGTGGGATTCAGTACTTC
v_gene: TRBV7-9; abundance: NA; d_gene: TRBD1; j_gene: TRBJ2-5; CDR3aa: CASSNSPDRVETQYF; CDR3nt: TGTGCCAGCAGCAACTCCCCCGACAGGGTGGAGACCCAGTACTTC
v_gene: TRBV11-2; abundance: NA; d_gene: TRBD1; j_gene: TRBJ2-3; CDR3aa: CASSLVVGTGATDTQYF; CDR3nt: TGTGCCAGCAGCTTAGTCGTCGGGACAGGGGCCACAGATACGCAGTATTTT
v_gene: TRBV5-1; abundance: few; d_gene: NA; j_gene: TRBJ1-4; CDR3aa: CASSLGGEYEKLFF; CDR3nt: TGCGCCAGCAGCTTGGGAGGGGAGTATGAAAAACTGTTTTTT
v_gene: TRBV7-8; abundance: NA; d_gene: NA; j_gene: TRBJ1-1; CDR3aa: CASSSPGQNTEAFF; CDR3nt: TGTGCCAGCAGCTCCCCGGGACAGAACACTGAAGCTTTCTTT
v_gene: TRBV27; abundance: NA; d_gene: TRBD2; j_gene: TRBJ2-1; CDR3aa: CASSIGTSYNEQFF; CDR3nt: TGTGCCAGCAGTATCGGGACTAGCTACAATGAGCAGTTCTTC
v_gene: TRBV28; abundance: NA; d_gene: NA; j_gene: TRBJ2-3; CDR3aa: CASSSPLPSTDTQYF; CDR3nt: TGTGCCAGCAGTTCCCCCCTTCCTAGCACAGATACGCAGTATTTT